These 32 T cell receptor beta chains came from one sample sequenced in a study of a mutant IDH1 vaccine in newly diagnosed glioma. Time point specified: week 11, during vaccination. In the vaccine, a single dose held 300 ug of the mutant IDH1 20-mer peptide, along with topical imiquimod. The antigens these receptors bind are not known. The method was immunoSEQ multiplex PCR; TCRdb's version includes in-frame clones alone and lacks a portion of them. The sample holds some 60,000 clones, roughly four fifths seen once. Sequences were derived from PBMCs, sampled from a glioma patient whose treatment included an IDH1 peptide vaccine. The receptors originated from a man aged 25-45 years with glioma.

This chain uses TRBV7-2 with TRBJ2-3, with no clear D. The CDR3 consists of 16 residues. V lost 5 bases and J lost 6, with 21 bases in between. Germline values: CDR1 SGHTA, CDR2 FQGNSA. The CDR3 region is CASSTPLDQYPDTQYF. Written as DNA, the CDR3 is TGTGCCAGCAGCACCCCTTTGGACCAGTATCCCGATACGCAGTATTTT.

The chain carries TRBV6-5 and TRBJ1-5; 7 bases align to TRBD1. The length of the CDR3 is 13 residues. CDR1 MNHEY and CDR2 SVGAGI come from the germline V gene. Unmatched junction bases numbered 2, after V lost 5 bases and J lost 4 bases. The CDR3 bases are TGTGCCAGCAGTCCAGGGGGGAATCAGCCCCAGCATTTT. Encoded protein: CASSPGGNQPQHF.

J is TRBJ1-2 and V is TRBV27; 7 nucleotides align to TRBD1. The J segment lost 10 bases and the V segment lost 6 bases, leaving 11 bases of the junction unmatched. Germline V gene lookup returns CDR1 MNHEY and CDR2 SMNVEV (reference sequence). CDR3 size: 13 residues. The CDR3 loop is CASRFTGAKNYTF. For the CDR3, the DNA is TGTGCCAGCAGATTTACAGGGGCCAAGAACTACACCTTC.

This clone came up a few times. The V and J genes are TRBV28 and TRBJ2-7; D may be TRBD2 (6 bases). This CDR3 contains 13 residues. Germline CDR1 and CDR2: MDHEN and SYDVKM. Trimming stripped 9 bases from V and 5 bases from J, with 17 bases between. The chain's CDR3 is CASISTSFNEQYF. The DNA of the CDR3 is TGTGCCAGTATTTCGACTAGTTTTAACGAGCAGTACTTC.

The chain carries TRBV2 and TRBJ2-3; unclear D gene. The V gene's germline CDR1 is SNHLY and CDR2 FYNNEI. This CDR3 has 14 amino acids. V lost 4 bases, J lost 6 bases, and 14 bases lay in between. The CDR3 DNA sequence: TGTGCCAGCAGTGGAATCATCCAGGCGGATACGCAGTATTTT. Amino acid sequence: CASSGIIQADTQYF. Complete variable domain (other parts from reference TRBV2 and TRBJ2-3): EPEVTQTPSHQVTQMGQEVILRCVPISNHLYFYWYRQILGQKVEFLVSFYNNEISEKSEIFDDQFSVERPDGSNFTLKIRSTKLEDSAMYFCASSGIIQADTQYFGPGTRLTVL.

This chain joins TRBV10-3 and TRBJ1-1; a weak D match, TRBD1 (6 bases). V dropped 6 bases and J dropped 0 bases, with 11 bases sitting between them. The CDR3 sequence is 14 residues long. From germline, CDR1 is ENHRY and CDR2 SYGVKD. CDR3 DNA: TGTGCCATCAGCCGGACAGACATGAACACTGAAGCTTTCTTT. This encodes CAISRTDMNTEAFF.

The CDR3 region is CASTRTGWDTQYF. The DNA of the CDR3 is TGTGCCAGCACTAGGACGGGTTGGGATACGCAGTATTTT. The rearrangement joins TRBV13 to TRBJ2-3, with D hard to call. CDR1 and CDR2 from the germline V gene are PRHDT and FYEKMQ (reference sequence). The length of the CDR3 is 13 residues. Trimming stripped 7 bases from V and 6 bases from J, with 14 bases between.

This clone was detected a few times. The genes are TRBV5-4 and TRBJ1-2; 8 nucleotides match TRBD1. Germline V lookup: CDR1 SGHNT, CDR2 YYREEE (reference sequence). This CDR3 comprises 13 residues. V dropped 4 bases and J dropped 4; count of bases not matched to a gene: 3. The CDR3 sequence is CASSPGTGYGYTF. The CDR3 region has the DNA TGTGCCAGCAGCCCTGGGACAGGCTATGGCTACACCTTC.

The rearrangement joins TRBV19 to TRBJ2-4; no clear D. CDR1 and CDR2 from the germline V gene are LNHDA and SQIVND (reference sequence). This CDR3 has 16 residues. The V end lost 1 base, the J end lost 0 bases, and 10 bases lay between the germline ends. The CDR3 sequence is CASSIGHQLAKNIQYF. The CDR3 nucleotides read TGTGCCAGTAGTATAGGACATCAGTTAGCCAAAAACATTCAGTACTTC.

The rearrangement uses TRBV10-1 and TRBJ1-1; tentatively, D is TRBD1 (6 bases). Germline CDR1 reads WNHNN; CDR2 reads SYGVQD (reference sequence). The ends were cut back, 2 bases at V and 5 bases at J, with 9 bases in the middle. The CDR3 is 13 residues long. CDR3 sequence (DNA): TGCGCCAGCAGTGAGAACCAGGGGACTGAAGCTTTCTTT. Translated, it gives CASSENQGTEAFF.

The gene calls are TRBV27 and TRBJ2-1; TRBD1 might be the D (5 bases). The CDR3 contains 13 residues. The germline V gene has CDR1 MNHEY and CDR2 SMNVEV (reference sequence). Deletions cut 3 bases from V and 9 bases from J, with 12 bases between. The CDR3 is CASSFGREGEQFF. DNA for the CDR3: TGTGCCAGCAGTTTCGGCAGGGAAGGTGAGCAGTTCTTC.

The V call is TRBV4-2, the J call TRBJ1-2, with D possibly matching TRBD1 (5 bases). The CDR3 consists of 12 residues. From germline, CDR1 is LGHNA and CDR2 YNFKEQ. V lost 4 bases, J lost 14 bases, and 17 bases lay in between. Written as DNA, the CDR3 is TGTGCCAGCAGCCCAGGGACCGCCGAGAGAACCTTC. It specifies CASSPGTAERTF.

The V and J genes are TRBV19 and TRBJ1-3; no definite D call. Between the trimmed V and J ends, which lost 2 bases and 2 bases, there was a span of 7 bases. The CDR3 is 14 amino acids. CDR1 is LNHDA, CDR2 SQIVND, per germline (reference sequence). The CDR3 loop reads CASSISPPGNTIYF. CDR3 in DNA: TGTGCCAGTAGTATAAGTCCTCCTGGAAACACCATATATTTT.

The gene calls are TRBV9 and TRBJ1-1, with 7 bases matching TRBD1. The trim removed 4 bases at V and 6 bases at J, leaving 6 bases unmatched. Germline assignment: CDR1 SGDLS and CDR2 YYNGEE. This CDR3 comprises 13 residues. CDR3 protein: CASSPTGVAEAFF. The CDR3 nucleotides are TGTGCCAGCAGCCCAACAGGGGTCGCTGAAGCTTTCTTT.

The rearrangement uses TRBV7-9 and TRBJ1-4, with TRBD1 identical over 7 bases. The CDR3 consists of 14 residues. V lost 10 bases, J lost 5 bases, and 10 bases stayed unmatched. From germline, CDR1 is SEHNR and CDR2 FQNEAQ (reference sequence). CDR3 in amino acids: CAIPTGVYNEKLFF. In DNA, the CDR3 is TGTGCCATACCCACAGGGGTCTACAATGAAAAACTGTTTTTT.

The rearrangement links TRBV2 to TRBJ2-1, with a weak D call TRBD1 (5 bases). The CDR3 length is 16 residues. Trimming left V 1 base short and J 8 bases short, with 18 bases between. CDR1 SNHLY and CDR2 FYNNEI come from the germline V gene. The CDR3: CASSEGVGSGLDEQFF. As DNA, the CDR3 is TGTGCCAGCAGTGAAGGCGTGGGGTCAGGGCTGGATGAGCAGTTCTTC.

The CDR3 loop reads CASSPGGPYNSPLHF. DNA of the CDR3: TGTGCCAGCTCACCAGGGGGCCCCTATAATTCACCCCTCCACTTT. This chain joins TRBV18 and TRBJ1-6; a weak D match, TRBD1 (6 bases). Trimming removed 2 bases from V and 2 bases from J, with 7 bases in between. CDR3 length: 15 residues. From germline, CDR1 is KGHSH and CDR2 LQKENI.

This rearrangement joins TRBV7-9 to TRBJ2-5; TRBD1 aligns across 10 bases. V dropped 3 bases and J dropped 11; count of bases not matched to a gene: 9. The CDR3 extends over 14 amino acids. Germline CDR1 and CDR2: SEHNR and FQNEAQ (reference sequence). The CDR3 sequence: CASSFGQGVWEQYF. The CDR3 bases are TGTGCCAGCAGCTTCGGACAGGGGGTTTGGGAGCAGTACTTC.

The V and J genes are TRBV7-2 and TRBJ2-7; no definite D call. Trimming took 1 base from V and 0 from J, leaving 7 bases between them. The CDR3 runs 14 residues. Germline CDR1 and CDR2: SGHTA and FQGNSA. The CDR3 region is CASSLGPASYEQYF. The DNA for the CDR3 is TGTGCCAGCAGCTTAGGGCCAGCCTCCTACGAGCAGTACTTC.

The chain joins TRBV19 to TRBJ2-7; TRBD1 aligns across 8 bases. This CDR3 region has 14 residues. After removal of 3 bases from V and 3 bases from J, the junction contained 4 bases not matched to a gene. The germline gives CDR1 LNHDA, CDR2 SQIVND (reference sequence). CDR3 residues: CASSIPGQGYEQYF. The DNA of the CDR3 is TGTGCCAGTAGTATCCCTGGACAGGGCTACGAGCAGTACTTC.

This clone was observed a handful of times. The chain couples TRBV10-3 to TRBJ1-5; D is ambiguous. Per the germline V gene, CDR1 is ENHRY and CDR2 is SYGVKD. This CDR3 comprises 14 residues. The V end was cut by 4 bases, the J end by 4 bases, with 11 bases between. The CDR3 bases are TGTGCCATCAGTGTCTTGGGGAATAATCAGCCCCAGCATTTT. Protein product: CAISVLGNNQPQHF.

This clone was observed a few times. V usage is TRBV7-9 and J usage is TRBJ1-2; D gene unclear. This CDR3 has 12 amino acids. V was cut by 1 base and J by 7 bases, with 7 bases left in between. Germline V CDR1 and CDR2: SEHNR, FQNEAQ (reference sequence). The CDR3: CASSLGSIGYTF. The DNA of the CDR3 is TGTGCCAGCAGCTTAGGGAGCATTGGCTACACCTTC.

The rearrangement joins TRBV7-9 to TRBJ2-2, with D possibly matching TRBD1 (5 bases). Germline CDR1 reads SEHNR; CDR2 reads FQNEAQ (reference sequence). V was clipped by 1 base and J by 7 bases, with 7 bases between them. This CDR3 region has 13 residues. CDR3: CASSLVGHGELFF. The CDR3 DNA is TGTGCCAGCAGCTTAGTGGGGCACGGGGAGCTGTTTTTT.

CDR3 sequence (DNA): TGCAGTGCGTACGACTATGGCTACACCTTC. Its translation: CSAYDYGYTF. The genes are TRBV20-1 and TRBJ1-2; D is ambiguous. This CDR3 contains 10 residues. CDR1 DFQATT and CDR2 SNEGSKA come from the germline V gene (reference sequence). V was pared by 6 bases and J by 3 bases, with 5 bases between.

V is TRBV9 and J is TRBJ2-7, with D possibly TRBD2 on 5 matching bases. This CDR3 spans 13 amino acids. Per germline, CDR1 SGDLS and CDR2 YYNGEE. V lost 4 bases and J lost 4, with 12 bases in between. The CDR3 here is CASSHGTGYEQYF. CDR3 in DNA: TGTGCCAGCAGCCACGGAACGGGGTACGAGCAGTACTTC.

V usage is TRBV10-3 and J usage is TRBJ2-5; 7 bases line up with TRBD2. The junction had 11 bases not matched to a gene; V was cut back by 2 bases and J by 5 bases. Per germline, CDR1 ENHRY and CDR2 SYGVKD. This CDR3 is 16 amino acids long. The CDR3 loop reads CAISEASGSYGETQYF. The CDR3 coding sequence is TGTGCCATCAGTGAGGCTAGCGGATCTTACGGGGAGACCCAGTACTTC.

This chain uses TRBV5-4 with TRBJ2-2; 9 positions match TRBD1. Germline V gene sequence: CDR1 SGHNT, CDR2 YYREEE (reference sequence). CDR3 length: 14 residues. The junction had 3 bases not matched to a gene; V was cut back by 4 bases and J by 5 bases. The CDR3 coding sequence is TGTGCCAGCAGCCGACAGGGGGGTACCGGGGAGCTGTTTTTT. Translating it yields CASSRQGGTGELFF.

This chain uses TRBV11-2 with TRBJ2-5, with a weak D call TRBD1 (6 bases). V was cut by 7 bases and J by 0 bases, with 12 bases left in between. Germline loops: CDR1 SGHAT, CDR2 FQNNGV. This CDR3 region has 14 residues. CDR3 sequence (DNA): TGTGCCAGCAACTGGAACAGGGACCAAGAGACCCAGTACTTC. Translating it yields CASNWNRDQETQYF.

This chain connects TRBV7-8 to TRBJ2-3, with TRBD2 as a possible D gene (6 bases). Germline CDR1 is SGHVS and CDR2 is FQNEAQ. The CDR3 runs 16 residues. Trimming shortened V by 5 bases and J by 2 bases, and 17 bases separated the two germline ends. CDR3 region: CASSVIGGGNTDTQYF. The CDR3 bases are TGTGCCAGCAGCGTTATTGGTGGAGGGAACACAGATACGCAGTATTTT.

The chain couples TRBV19 to TRBJ2-7, with 7 bases lining up with TRBD2. V trimming: 7 bases; J trimming: 2 bases; junction bases outside the gene matches: 11. CDR1 LNHDA and CDR2 SQIVND come from the germline V gene (reference sequence). CDR3 length: 15 residues. The CDR3 protein is CASTPGASGTYEQYF. DNA for the CDR3: TGTGCCAGTACCCCTGGGGCTAGCGGTACCTACGAGCAGTACTTC.

The V call is TRBV15, the J call TRBJ2-1, with 8 bases matching TRBD1. Per germline, CDR1 LNHNV and CDR2 YYDKDF (reference sequence). V lost 4 bases and J lost 1; bases outside the gene matches: 6. This CDR3 is built from 16 residues. The CDR3 nucleotides read TGTGCCACCAGCAAGGACAGGGCCCTTTCCTACAATGAGCAGTTCTTC. Translation gives CATSKDRALSYNEQFF.

The V call is TRBV28, the J call TRBJ2-1; 7 positions agree with TRBD1. Germline trimming cut 8 bases from V and 5 bases from J; bases unmatched to any gene: 9. Germline V gene lookup returns CDR1 MDHEN and CDR2 SYDVKM. This CDR3 spans 14 amino acids. In DNA, the CDR3 is TGTGCCAGCTACAAAGGGGACAGACACAATGAGCAGTTCTTC. It specifies CASYKGDRHNEQFF.